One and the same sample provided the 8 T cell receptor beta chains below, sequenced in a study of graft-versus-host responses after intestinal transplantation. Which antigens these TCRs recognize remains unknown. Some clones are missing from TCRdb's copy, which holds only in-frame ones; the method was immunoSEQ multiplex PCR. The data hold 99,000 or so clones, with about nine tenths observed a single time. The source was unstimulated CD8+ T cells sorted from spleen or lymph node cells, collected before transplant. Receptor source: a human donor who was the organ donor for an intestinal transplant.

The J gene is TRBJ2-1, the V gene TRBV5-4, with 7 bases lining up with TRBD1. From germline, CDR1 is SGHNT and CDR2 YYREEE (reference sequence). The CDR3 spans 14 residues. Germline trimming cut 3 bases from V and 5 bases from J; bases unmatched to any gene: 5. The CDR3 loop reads CASSSITGDNEQFF. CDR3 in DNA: TGTGCCAGCAGCTCGATCACAGGGGACAATGAGCAGTTCTTC.

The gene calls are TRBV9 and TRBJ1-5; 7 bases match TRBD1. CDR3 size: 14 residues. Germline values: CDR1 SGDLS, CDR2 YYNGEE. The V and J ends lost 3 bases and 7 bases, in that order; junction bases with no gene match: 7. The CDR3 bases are TGTGCCAGCAGCGCCGGTCTACAGGGGCAGCCCCAGCATTTT. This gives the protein CASSAGLQGQPQHF.

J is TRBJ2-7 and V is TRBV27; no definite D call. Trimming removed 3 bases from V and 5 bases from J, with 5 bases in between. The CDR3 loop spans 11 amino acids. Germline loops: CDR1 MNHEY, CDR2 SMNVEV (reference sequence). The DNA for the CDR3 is TGTGCCAGCAGTTTTGGAGACGAGCAGTACTTC. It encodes CASSFGDEQYF.

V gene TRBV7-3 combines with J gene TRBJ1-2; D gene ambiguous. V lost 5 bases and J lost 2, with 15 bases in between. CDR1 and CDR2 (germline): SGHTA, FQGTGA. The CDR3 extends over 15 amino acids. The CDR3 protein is CASSRYRRRNYGYTF. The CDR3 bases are TGTGCCAGCAGCCGATACAGACGCCGGAACTATGGCTACACCTTC.

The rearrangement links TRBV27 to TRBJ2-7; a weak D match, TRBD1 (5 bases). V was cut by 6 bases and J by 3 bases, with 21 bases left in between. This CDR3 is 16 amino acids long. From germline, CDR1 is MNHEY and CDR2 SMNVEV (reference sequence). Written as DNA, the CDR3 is TGTGCCAGCAGACCGATTATCAGGGTCCCGCACTACGAGCAGTACTTC. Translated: CASRPIIRVPHYEQYF.

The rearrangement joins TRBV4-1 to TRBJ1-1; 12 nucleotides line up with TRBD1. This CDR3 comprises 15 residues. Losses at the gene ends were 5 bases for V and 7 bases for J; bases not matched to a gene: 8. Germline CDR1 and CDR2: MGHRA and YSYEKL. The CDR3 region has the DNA TGCGCCAGCAGCTATCGGGACAGGGGGCATAATGAAGCTTTCTTT. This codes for CASSYRDRGHNEAFF.

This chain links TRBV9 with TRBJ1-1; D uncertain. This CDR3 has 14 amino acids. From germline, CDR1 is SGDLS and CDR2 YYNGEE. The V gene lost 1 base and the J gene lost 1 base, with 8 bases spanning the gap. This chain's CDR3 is CASSVTDTNTEAFF. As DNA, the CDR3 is TGTGCCAGCAGCGTAACCGACACGAACACTGAAGCTTTCTTT.

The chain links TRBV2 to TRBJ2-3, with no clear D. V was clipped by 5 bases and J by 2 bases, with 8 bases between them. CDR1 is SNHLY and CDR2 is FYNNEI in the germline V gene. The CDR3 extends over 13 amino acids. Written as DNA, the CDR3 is TGTGCCAGCAGTACACCAAACACAGATACGCAGTATTTT. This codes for CASSTPNTDTQYF.